Shown below are 31 T cell receptor beta chains from a single sample sequenced in a study of OX40 agonist ivuxolimab in advanced cancers. The library was generated by the immunoSEQ multiplex PCR assay. TCRdb limited this immuneACCESS table to in-frame rearrangements with V and J called. A share of clones is missing; checked studies link under half to unresolved V genes, and the rest is unexplained. Counted in this sample were about 48,000 clones; around 80% of them appeared once. Around 7.9% of the sample comes from the top ten. The specimen was CD4+ or CD8+ T cells sorted from blood, collected in a trial of the OX40 agonist ivuxolimab. Source of these receptors: an adult with an advanced solid tumor such as melanoma, head and neck, liver or kidney cancer.

The V call is TRBV7-9, the J call TRBJ2-7; either TRBD1 or TRBD2 may fit D (5 bases each). The CDR3 contains 18 residues. Germline V gives CDR1 SEHNR, CDR2 FQNEAQ (reference sequence). Trimming cost V 1 base and J 0 bases, with 19 bases left between them. The CDR3 sequence: CASSLDSLRGAPSYEQYF. CDR3 in DNA: TGTGCCAGCAGCTTAGACTCCCTCCGGGGCGCACCCTCCTACGAGCAGTACTTC.

The rearrangement uses TRBV10-1 and TRBJ2-3; D uncertain. CDR1 is WNHNN and CDR2 is SYGVQD in the germline V gene (reference sequence). The CDR3 runs to 12 residues. V lost 3 bases and J lost 3, with 4 bases in between. The CDR3 region has the DNA TGCGCCAGCAGTGACGGAACAGATACGCAGTATTTT. This codes for CASSDGTDTQYF.

The CDR3 bases are TGTGCCACCAGCAGAGATCAAGGGTCGTACCAAGAGACCCAGTACTTC. Residues: CATSRDQGSYQETQYF. The chain has TRBV15 and TRBJ2-5; no clear D gene. Trimming took 0 bases from V and 0 from J, leaving 11 bases between them. CDR1 and CDR2 from the germline V gene are LNHNV and YYDKDF (reference sequence). This CDR3 is built from 16 residues.

This clone qualifies as medium-sized (0.01 to 0.1%). The chain is built from TRBV5-1 and TRBJ2-7, with D possibly being TRBD1 (6 bases). Deletions cut 0 bases from V and 5 bases from J, with 12 bases between. This CDR3 is 14 amino acids long. The V gene's germline CDR1 is SGHRS and CDR2 YFSETQ. DNA of the CDR3: TGCGCCAGCAGCTTGGCCCAACAGGGAAACGAGCAGTACTTC. As protein: CASSLAQQGNEQYF. Full variable domain (remainder filled in from reference TRBV5-1 and TRBJ2-7): KAGVTQTPRYLIKTRGQQVTLSCSPISGHRSVSWYQQTPGQGLQFLFEYFSETQRNKGNFPGRFSGRQFSNSRSEMNVSTLELGDSALYLCASSLAQQGNEQYFGPGTRLTVT.

The rearrangement uses TRBV7-9 and TRBJ2-1, with 8 bases aligning to TRBD2. V lost 1 base, J lost 2 bases, and 7 bases stayed unmatched. Per the germline V gene, CDR1 is SEHNR and CDR2 is FQNEAQ (reference sequence). This CDR3 is 17 amino acids long. CDR3 amino acids: CASSLVGVAGTYNEQFF. The DNA for the CDR3 is TGTGCCAGCAGCTTAGTAGGGGTAGCGGGAACCTACAATGAGCAGTTCTTC.

The genes are TRBV19 and TRBJ1-1; D gene ambiguous. The CDR3 runs to 13 residues. Germline V gene data show CDR1 as LNHDA and CDR2 as SQIVND (reference sequence). V was cut by 8 bases and J by 0 bases, with 10 bases left in between. The CDR3 here is CASGPNMNTEAFF. The CDR3, as DNA: TGTGCCAGTGGGCCAAACATGAACACTGAAGCTTTCTTT.

This clone was seen a few times. The V call is TRBV2, the J call TRBJ2-3; 9 bases line up with TRBD2. This CDR3 spans 15 amino acids. V gave up 7 bases and J gave up 8 bases; unmatched junction bases: 13. CDR1 is SNHLY, CDR2 FYNNEI, per germline. As DNA, the CDR3 is TGTGCCAGCAACGAGGGTAGCGGGAGAGGAGGTACGCAGTATTTT. Protein: CASNEGSGRGGTQYF. Complete variable domain (other parts from reference TRBV2 and TRBJ2-3): EPEVTQTPSHQVTQMGQEVILRCVPISNHLYFYWYRQILGQKVEFLVSFYNNEISEKSEIFDDQFSVERPDGSNFTLKIRSTKLEDSAMYFCASNEGSGRGGTQYFGPGTRLTVL.

This chain links TRBV9 with TRBJ2-2, with D possibly TRBD2 on 6 matching bases. The CDR3 is 17 residues long. The germline CDR1 and CDR2 sequences are SGDLS and YYNGEE. The ends were cut back, 3 bases at V and 5 bases at J, with 20 bases in the middle. CDR3 loop: CASSARGSGVRTGELFF. CDR3 DNA: TGTGCCAGCAGCGCGAGAGGTTCGGGAGTTCGGACCGGGGAGCTGTTTTTT.

This clone was detected a few times. The chain combines TRBV7-9 with TRBJ1-2; D perhaps matches TRBD1 (6 bases). Trimming stripped 5 bases from V and 4 bases from J, with 20 bases between. The V gene's germline CDR1 is SEHNR and CDR2 FQNEAQ (reference sequence). CDR3 length equals 16 residues. In DNA form, the CDR3 reads TGTGCCAGCAGCCTTAGTGGCAGGGGAGCCGTCTATGGCTACACCTTC. This sequence encodes CASSLSGRGAVYGYTF.

V usage is TRBV5-1 and J usage is TRBJ2-7; TRBD1 matches at 10 bases. J was trimmed by 8 bases and V by 4 bases; bases with no gene match: 3. Germline-derived CDR1 and CDR2 are SGHRS and YFSETQ. This CDR3 has 12 amino acids. The CDR3 DNA sequence: TGCGCCAGCAGCGCGGGACAGGGGAAGCAGTACTTC. Protein product: CASSAGQGKQYF.

V usage is TRBV28 and J usage is TRBJ2-1; D is possibly TRBD2 (5 bases). CDR3 length: 12 amino acids. V dropped 9 bases and J dropped 3 bases, with 9 bases sitting between them. Looked up from germline, CDR1 is MDHEN and CDR2 is SYDVKM. This CDR3 reads CASLGSYNEQFF. The DNA for the CDR3 is TGTGCCAGTCTGGGGAGCTACAATGAGCAGTTCTTC.

This chain joins TRBV10-1 and TRBJ2-1; 9 bases agree with TRBD2. The J segment lost 6 bases and the V segment lost 0 bases, leaving 3 bases of the junction unmatched. CDR1 WNHNN and CDR2 SYGVQD come from the germline V gene (reference sequence). The CDR3 has 15 residues. The chain's CDR3 is CASSESSGRLNEQFF. CDR3 nucleotide sequence: TGCGCCAGCAGTGAGTCTAGCGGGAGACTCAATGAGCAGTTCTTC.

The chain joins TRBV5-6 to TRBJ2-7; 7 positions match TRBD2. With 0 bases clipped from V and 2 bases from J, the junction kept 8 bases outside the gene matches. This CDR3 has 16 amino acids. Per germline, CDR1 SGHDT and CDR2 YYEEEE. The CDR3 loop is CASSLGSSGTAYEQYF. CDR3 DNA sequence: TGTGCCAGCAGCTTGGGTTCCAGCGGGACTGCCTACGAGCAGTACTTC.

The J gene is TRBJ1-1, the V gene TRBV7-6; perhaps TRBD1 as D (6 bases). The CDR3 runs 15 residues. V was pared by 1 base and J by 5 bases, with 14 bases between. Germline V gene data show CDR1 as SGHVS and CDR2 as FNYEAQ. CDR3 coding DNA: TGTGCCAGCAGCTTAGGGGGAGGGGGTAGTACTGAAGCTTTCTTT. Protein sequence: CASSLGGGGSTEAFF.

With regard to this clone: An end of the junction does not agree with germline; a read error may underlie this. The gene calls are TRBV18 and TRBJ1-2, with TRBD1 identical over 10 bases. The CDR3 contains 16 residues. The V gene's germline CDR1 is KGHSH and CDR2 LQKENI. This chain's CDR3 is CASTPTPGQGTYGYTF. In DNA form, the CDR3 reads TGTGCCAGCACACCCACGCCGGGACAGGGGACCTATGGCTACACCTTC.

The sample holds a few counts of this clone. This chain links TRBV5-1 with TRBJ2-7; 12 nucleotides align to TRBD1. With 1 base clipped from V and 6 bases from J, the junction kept 11 bases outside the gene matches. Germline V gives CDR1 SGHRS, CDR2 YFSETQ. The CDR3 contains 17 residues. The CDR3 DNA reads TGCGCCAGCAGCTTGTCGGGACAGGGGGCCCAGGGGGGCGAGCAGTACTTC. Its protein product is CASSLSGQGAQGGEQYF.

This clone has only one observation. This rearrangement joins TRBV30 to TRBJ1-4; 8 bases map to TRBD1. Germline V gives CDR1 GTSNPN, CDR2 SVGIG (reference sequence). The J segment lost 6 bases and the V segment lost 4 bases, leaving 10 bases of the junction unmatched. The CDR3 totals 15 residues. The chain's CDR3 is CAWNRDRGSDEKLFF. The CDR3 region has the DNA TGTGCCTGGAATAGAGACAGGGGTTCGGATGAAAAACTGTTTTTT.

The V call is TRBV10-3, the J call TRBJ1-4; 8 bases line up with TRBD1. Germline values: CDR1 ENHRY, CDR2 SYGVKD. The CDR3 length is 14 residues. V lost 11 bases to trimming and J lost 7 bases; unmatched junction nucleotides: 12. The CDR3 DNA follows: TGTGCCGTCGCACCGGACAGGGAGGTTGAAAAACTGTTTTTT. This gives the protein CAVAPDREVEKLFF.

The chain couples TRBV4-1 to TRBJ1-2; TRBD1 might be the D (5 bases). Germline V gene data show CDR1 as MGHRA and CDR2 as YSYEKL. V was trimmed by 6 bases and J by 2 bases, leaving 19 bases between them. This CDR3 is 16 amino acids long. The CDR3 region is CASRTFTGRINYGYTF. In nucleotides, the CDR3 is TGCGCCAGCAGAACGTTTACGGGACGGATAAACTATGGCTACACCTTC.

The J gene is TRBJ2-5, the V gene TRBV29-1; 9 bases fit TRBD1. This CDR3 is 13 amino acids long. The V segment lost 7 bases and the J segment 4 bases; nucleotides outside the gene matches: 7. CDR1 SQVTM and CDR2 ANQGSEA come from the germline V gene. The CDR3 protein is CSATQGAGETQYF. The CDR3 nucleotides read TGCAGCGCGACACAGGGGGCGGGAGAGACCCAGTACTTC.

V is TRBV27 and J is TRBJ2-1, with 13 bases aligning to TRBD2. J was trimmed by 6 bases and V by 6 bases; bases with no gene match: 5. The CDR3 loop spans 15 amino acids. Germline CDR1 is MNHEY and CDR2 is SMNVEV (reference sequence). The CDR3 loop reads CASRRGTSGINEQFF. CDR3 sequence (DNA): TGTGCCAGCAGGCGTGGGACTAGCGGGATCAATGAGCAGTTCTTC.

This rearrangement joins TRBV5-1 to TRBJ2-7; unclear D gene. The germline V gene has CDR1 SGHRS and CDR2 YFSETQ. The V end was cut by 4 bases, the J end by 7 bases, with 15 bases between. The CDR3 is 13 residues long. This CDR3 reads CASSVSRAMEQYF. For the CDR3, the DNA is TGCGCCAGCAGCGTTAGCCGGGCAATGGAGCAGTACTTC.

This clone was recorded a few times. The V and J genes are TRBV6-5 and TRBJ1-3; possibly TRBD1 for D (5 bases). This CDR3 comprises 15 residues. V was cut by 2 bases and J by 0 bases, with 8 bases left in between. Germline V gene data show CDR1 as MNHEY and CDR2 as SVGAGI. The CDR3 reads CASSYVTGSGNTIYF. In nucleotides, the CDR3 is TGTGCCAGCAGTTACGTTACAGGCTCTGGAAACACCATATATTTT.

V gene TRBV2 combines with J gene TRBJ2-1; 11 bases fit TRBD2. V gave up 3 bases and J gave up 7 bases; unmatched junction bases: 2. The CDR3 extends over 14 amino acids. Looked up from germline, CDR1 is SNHLY and CDR2 is FYNNEI. CDR3 amino acids: CASSETSGMNEQFF. CDR3 nucleotides: TGTGCCAGCAGTGAGACTAGCGGGATGAATGAGCAGTTCTTC.

On this clone: The germline gene is not matched at one end of the junction; a read error may be the cause. The V call is TRBV27, the J call TRBJ2-6; D unclear. CDR3 size: 14 residues. CDR1 is MNHEY, CDR2 SMNVEV, per germline (reference sequence). CDR3 bases: TGTGCCAGCAGTCCGAACCGTGGGGTCAACGTCCTGACTTTC. Translation gives CASSPNRGVNVLTF.

The chain combines TRBV25-1 with TRBJ2-1, with TRBD2 matching 7 bases. CDR3 size: 12 residues. The germline V gene has CDR1 MGHDK and CDR2 SYGVNS. The V and J ends lost 8 bases and 10 bases, in that order; junction bases with no gene match: 8. The CDR3, as DNA: TGTGCCAGCGGTAGACTAGCTTTCGAGCAGTTCTTC. It codes for CASGRLAFEQFF. Looking up the rest from reference TRBV25-1 and TRBJ2-1 gives the full variable domain: EADIYQTPRYLVIGTGKKITLECSQTMGHDKMYWYQQDPGMELHLIHYSYGVNSTEKGDLSSESTVSRIRTEHFPLTLESARPSHTSQYLCASGRLAFEQFFGPGTRLTVL.

A single count supports this clone. This chain uses TRBV9 with TRBJ2-1, with 8 positions matching TRBD1. Germline CDR1 and CDR2: SGDLS and YYNGEE. This CDR3 region has 16 residues. The J segment lost 8 bases and the V segment lost 0 bases, leaving 10 bases of the junction unmatched. For the CDR3, the DNA is TGTGCCAGCAGCGTAGATGACAGGGGAAGTTTCTATGAGCAGTTCTTC. Its translation is CASSVDDRGSFYEQFF.

The chain's CDR3 is CASSFQGLNTEAFF. The DNA of the CDR3 is TGTGCCAGCAGCTTTCAGGGCTTGAACACTGAAGCTTTCTTT. The chain combines TRBV7-9 with TRBJ1-1, with D possibly being TRBD1 (5 bases). The CDR3 sequence is 14 residues long. The germline V gene has CDR1 SEHNR and CDR2 FQNEAQ (reference sequence). The V and J ends lost 3 bases and 0 bases respectively, with 8 bases between them.

The chain combines TRBV30 with TRBJ2-7; no definite D call. V lost 0 bases, J lost 4 bases, and 4 bases lay in between. This CDR3 comprises 11 residues. CDR1 is GTSNPN, CDR2 SVGIG, per germline (reference sequence). The CDR3 coding sequence is TGTGCCTGGAGTGTAAAGTACGAGCAGTACTTC. This encodes CAWSVKYEQYF.

This clone was detected once. CDR3 sequence reads: CASSIDRSNQPQHF. CDR3 bases: TGTGCCAGTAGTATAGACAGAAGCAATCAGCCCCAGCATTTT. The genes are TRBV19 and TRBJ1-5; D is undetermined. CDR1 and CDR2 (germline): LNHDA, SQIVND (reference sequence). The CDR3 length is 14 residues. Trimming removed 0 bases from V and 1 base from J, with 4 bases in between.

V and J are TRBV5-4 and TRBJ2-1; possibly TRBD2 for D (6 bases). The germline V and J ends were trimmed by 4 bases and 5 bases, with 13 bases remaining between them. Germline CDR1 SGHNT, CDR2 YYREEE (reference sequence). The CDR3 runs to 14 residues. The CDR3 reads CASSAASVHNEQFF. As DNA, the CDR3 is TGTGCCAGCAGCGCTGCTAGCGTCCACAATGAGCAGTTCTTC.